A single sample is the source of the 24 T cell receptor beta chains below, sequenced in a study of cytomegalovirus exposure and HLA in healthy donors. PCR primers comprised 60 Vbeta and 13 Jbeta primers. Clones were sequenced by immunoSEQ multiplex PCR, and TCRdb holds only the in-frame ones, with some missing. The sample yields 150,000 to 200,000 clones, roughly 80% seen once. The sequenced sample consisted of PBMCs. Receptors originate from a female donor in good health and CMV-seronegative.

This clone was found once. The chain recombines TRBV11-2 with TRBJ2-5, with 7 bases identical to TRBD2. Germline V gives CDR1 SGHAT, CDR2 FQNNGV. The junction had 11 bases not matched to a gene; V was cut back by 5 bases and J by 5 bases. This CDR3 spans 15 amino acids. In DNA, the CDR3 is TGTGCCAGCAGCCCTTGGACTGGGGGGGTGGAGACCCAGTACTTC. Translating gives CASSPWTGGVETQYF. The variable domain in full, completed from reference TRBV11-2 and TRBJ2-5, reads EAGVAQSPRYKIIEKRQSVAFWCNPISGHATLYWYQQILGQGPKLLIQFQNNGVVDDSQLPKDRFSAERLKGVDSTLKIQPAKLEDSAVYLCASSPWTGGVETQYFGPGTRLLVL.

CDR3 amino acids: CASSDSSSGALSYEQYF. DNA for the CDR3: TGTGCCAGCAGTGATAGTTCTAGCGGCGCCCTCTCCTACGAGCAGTACTTC. V and J are TRBV2 and TRBJ2-7, with TRBD2 matching 7 bases. The CDR3 is 17 residues long. Germline values: CDR1 SNHLY, CDR2 FYNNEI. V lost 3 bases, J lost 0 bases, and 11 bases stayed unmatched.

The gene calls are TRBV5-5 and TRBJ1-1; 11 positions agree with TRBD1. Trimming cost V 0 bases and J 0 bases; bases outside gene matches: 7. The CDR3 totals 18 residues. Per the germline V gene, CDR1 is SGHKS and CDR2 is YYEKEE (reference sequence). This chain's CDR3 is CASSLEGQGAAMNTEAFF. CDR3 bases: TGTGCCAGCAGCTTGGAAGGACAGGGGGCTGCCATGAACACTGAAGCTTTCTTT.

V and J are TRBV10-3 and TRBJ2-5; unclear D gene. The length of the CDR3 is 12 residues. The germline CDR1 and CDR2 sequences are ENHRY and SYGVKD. V was pared by 3 bases and J by 1 base, with 3 bases between. CDR3 loop: CAISDGQETQYF. The DNA of the CDR3 is TGTGCCATCAGTGACGGCCAAGAGACCCAGTACTTC.

J is TRBJ2-3 and V is TRBV7-2; TRBD1 matches at 7 bases. J was trimmed by 3 bases and V by 2 bases; bases with no gene match: 8. This CDR3 region has 16 residues. The V gene's germline CDR1 is SGHTA and CDR2 FQGNSA. The CDR3 sequence is CASSLLFRGMTDTQYF. CDR3 nucleotide sequence: TGTGCCAGCAGCTTATTGTTCAGGGGGATGACAGATACGCAGTATTTT.

The V and J genes are TRBV7-9 and TRBJ1-1; 7 nucleotides align to TRBD1. The length of the CDR3 is 13 residues. Germline CDR1 SEHNR, CDR2 FQNEAQ (reference sequence). J lost 4 bases, V lost 2 bases, and 1 base had no gene match. CDR3 nucleotide sequence: TGTGCCAGCAGCTTAAGGGGGCCCACTGAAGCTTTCTTT. Its translation is CASSLRGPTEAFF.

This chain connects TRBV10-3 to TRBJ1-1; 7 bases align to TRBD1. This CDR3 contains 14 residues. Germline CDR1 and CDR2: ENHRY and SYGVKD. Germline trimming cut 3 bases from V and 7 bases from J; bases unmatched to any gene: 8. CDR3 loop: CAISETTGAGEAFF. For the CDR3, the DNA is TGTGCCATCAGTGAAACTACAGGGGCCGGTGAAGCTTTCTTT.

This clone is a singleton in its sample. This chain uses TRBV7-9 with TRBJ2-5; unclear D gene. Trimming took off 5 bases at V and 1 base at J, with 11 bases between the two ends. The CDR3 spans 14 residues. In germline, CDR1 is SEHNR, CDR2 FQNEAQ (reference sequence). The CDR3 nucleotides read TGTGCCAGCAGCCCCAGACAAATCCAAGAGACCCAGTACTTC. This sequence encodes CASSPRQIQETQYF.

On this clone: One end of the junction varies from germline; a read error may be responsible. V and J are TRBV7-7 and TRBJ2-1; TRBD1 agrees at 8 bases. Germline loops: CDR1 SSHAT, CDR2 FNYEAQ (reference sequence). This CDR3 region has 16 residues. The CDR3 sequence is CASSPRAGGSHNEQFF. DNA for the CDR3: TGTGCCAGCAGCCCGAGGGCAGGGGGCTCCCACAATGAGCAGTTCTTC.

The chain carries TRBV7-3 and TRBJ2-3; TRBD2 matches at 9 bases. V was clipped by 5 bases and J by 6 bases; unmatched bases: 9. Germline V gene sequence: CDR1 SGHTA, CDR2 FQGTGA. CDR3 length: 15 amino acids. The CDR3 loop reads CASSQHQTSGDTQYF. Here the CDR3 DNA reads TGTGCCAGCAGCCAACATCAGACTAGCGGCGATACGCAGTATTTT.

CDR3 bases: TGTGCCAGCAGCTCTTCAGGGACAGGCCAAGAGACCCAGTACTTC. It encodes CASSSSGTGQETQYF. This chain uses TRBV7-3 with TRBJ2-5, with 8 bases lining up with TRBD1. V dropped 4 bases and J dropped 1; count of bases not matched to a gene: 5. The CDR3 has 15 residues. Germline values: CDR1 SGHTA, CDR2 FQGTGA.

The V and J genes are TRBV2 and TRBJ1-1, with TRBD1 as a possible D gene (5 bases). V gave up 7 bases and J gave up 2 bases, with 20 bases separating them. This CDR3 is built from 16 residues. CDR1 and CDR2 from the germline V gene are SNHLY and FYNNEI. The CDR3 bases are TGTGCCAGCACCAACTATGGGGGGGTTTACAACACTGAAGCTTTCTTT. Protein product: CASTNYGGVYNTEAFF.

This chain joins TRBV5-1 and TRBJ2-7; TRBD1 might be the D (5 bases). The length of the CDR3 is 17 residues. Germline loops: CDR1 SGHRS, CDR2 YFSETQ. Trimming removed 2 bases at V and 0 bases at J, with 18 bases between. The CDR3 DNA follows: TGCGCCAGCAGCTTCTACCGACAGAAACCGGACTCCTACGAGCAGTACTTC. Encoded protein: CASSFYRQKPDSYEQYF.

This clone was seen a handful of times. The chain has TRBV7-8 and TRBJ2-2; no clear D gene. This CDR3 spans 14 amino acids. Germline loops: CDR1 SGHVS, CDR2 FQNEAQ. V lost 7 bases to trimming and J lost 10 bases, with 19 bases between them. CDR3 DNA: TGTGCCAGCACCTCAGACTTCCGAGCCACGGAGCTGTTTTTT. This encodes CASTSDFRATELFF. Variable domain in full (rest from reference TRBV7-8 and TRBJ2-2): GAGVSQSPRYKVAKRGQDVALRCDPISGHVSLFWYQQALGQGPEFLTYFQNEAQLDKSGLPSDRFFAERPEGSVSTLKIQRTQQEDSAVYLCASTSDFRATELFFGEGSRLTVL.

The chain recombines TRBV30 with TRBJ1-1, with TRBD1 matching 7 bases. Trimming removed 0 bases from V and 9 bases from J; junction bases left unmatched: 16. Germline V gives CDR1 GTSNPN, CDR2 SVGIG (reference sequence). This CDR3 has 16 residues. CDR3: CAWSVVQGGIPSKAFF. The CDR3 DNA is TGTGCCTGGAGTGTAGTTCAAGGGGGCATCCCTAGCAAAGCTTTCTTT.

This clone appeared a few times. This chain connects TRBV5-4 to TRBJ2-6, with 7 bases that match TRBD1. With V trimmed by 4 bases and J by 2 bases, 9 bases remained unmatched. CDR3 length: 17 residues. Per the germline V gene, CDR1 is SGHNT and CDR2 is YYREEE (reference sequence). The chain's CDR3 is CASSAPQGKAGANVLTF. CDR3 coding DNA: TGTGCCAGCAGCGCCCCACAGGGGAAAGCTGGGGCCAACGTCCTGACTTTC.

The chain uses TRBV5-4 and TRBJ1-1; D perhaps matches TRBD1 (6 bases). This CDR3 has 16 residues. CDR1 SGHNT and CDR2 YYREEE come from the germline V gene (reference sequence). V lost 6 bases to trimming and J lost 0 bases, with 18 bases between them. CDR3 region: CASTPGVPLLNTEAFF. DNA of the CDR3: TGTGCCAGCACTCCAGGGGTCCCCCTTCTGAACACTGAAGCTTTCTTT.

The chain has TRBV7-3 and TRBJ1-3; 7 bases align to TRBD1. Trimming removed 4 bases from V and 7 bases from J; junction bases left unmatched: 7. The germline V gene encodes CDR1 SGHTA and CDR2 FQGTGA. CDR3 length: 14 residues. As DNA, the CDR3 is TGTGCCAGCAGCTCACAGGGGATAGGGAACACCATATATTTT. This encodes CASSSQGIGNTIYF. Combining the CDR3 with reference TRBV7-3 and TRBJ1-3 gives the whole variable domain GAGVSQTPSNKVTEKGKYVELRCDPISGHTALYWYRQSLGQGPEFLIYFQGTGAADDSGLPNDRFFAVRPEGSVSTLKIQRTERGDSAVYLCASSSQGIGNTIYFGEGSWLTVV.

The gene calls are TRBV27 and TRBJ1-6; D is ambiguous. Germline V lookup: CDR1 MNHEY, CDR2 SMNVEV (reference sequence). The CDR3 is 15 amino acids. Trimming cost V 2 bases and J 7 bases, with 12 bases left between them. The CDR3 DNA is TGTGCCAGCAGTTTAGAATGGGGAGGCAATTCACCCCTCCACTTT. Translating it yields CASSLEWGGNSPLHF.

This chain links TRBV9 with TRBJ1-1; D remains ambiguous. V lost 0 bases and J 4 bases, leaving 10 bases between the germline ends. Germline CDR1 is SGDLS and CDR2 is YYNGEE. The CDR3 extends over 14 amino acids. The CDR3 sequence: CASSVDPGGTEAFF. CDR3 nucleotide sequence: TGTGCCAGCAGCGTAGATCCGGGAGGCACTGAAGCTTTCTTT.

This clone has a single count. This rearrangement joins TRBV7-8 to TRBJ2-3; 13 bases are shared with TRBD2. V lost 5 bases to trimming and J lost 5 bases; unmatched junction nucleotides: 13. Germline V gene data show CDR1 as SGHVS and CDR2 as FQNEAQ. This CDR3 contains 18 residues. CDR3 DNA: TGTGCCAGCAGCAAAGAGGGACTAGCGGGGAGCTCCAGAGATACGCAGTATTTT. Residues: CASSKEGLAGSSRDTQYF. The full variable domain, in which reference TRBV7-8 and TRBJ2-3 provide the parts outside the CDR3, is GAGVSQSPRYKVAKRGQDVALRCDPISGHVSLFWYQQALGQGPEFLTYFQNEAQLDKSGLPSDRFFAERPEGSVSTLKIQRTQQEDSAVYLCASSKEGLAGSSRDTQYFGPGTRLTVL.

The chain uses TRBV5-1 and TRBJ1-2, with 9 bases lining up with TRBD1. This CDR3 spans 15 amino acids. The germline V gene encodes CDR1 SGHRS and CDR2 YFSETQ. V dropped 4 bases and J dropped 6; count of bases not matched to a gene: 10. CDR3 in amino acids: CASSPGTGSKDGYTF. In nucleotides, the CDR3 is TGCGCCAGCAGCCCCGGGACAGGGAGTAAGGATGGCTACACCTTC. The complete variable domain, with remaining parts taken from reference TRBV5-1 and TRBJ1-2, reads KAGVTQTPRYLIKTRGQQVTLSCSPISGHRSVSWYQQTPGQGLQFLFEYFSETQRNKGNFPGRFSGRQFSNSRSEMNVSTLELGDSALYLCASSPGTGSKDGYTFGSGTRLTVV.

This chain connects TRBV5-1 to TRBJ1-1; 7 bases map to TRBD1. The V segment lost 4 bases and the J segment 0 bases; nucleotides outside the gene matches: 6. Germline V lookup: CDR1 SGHRS, CDR2 YFSETQ. This CDR3 has 15 residues. The CDR3 protein is CASSADRPMNTEAFF. In nucleotides, the CDR3 is TGCGCCAGCAGCGCGGACAGGCCCATGAACACTGAAGCTTTCTTT.

The chain carries TRBV7-9 and TRBJ1-1; 8 nucleotides agree with TRBD1. V gave up 2 bases and J gave up 1 base; unmatched junction bases: 3. The CDR3 spans 15 residues. The germline V gene has CDR1 SEHNR and CDR2 FQNEAQ (reference sequence). CDR3 sequence: CASSLFGQGNTEAFF. The CDR3 coding sequence is TGTGCCAGCAGCTTATTCGGACAGGGGAACACTGAAGCTTTCTTT.